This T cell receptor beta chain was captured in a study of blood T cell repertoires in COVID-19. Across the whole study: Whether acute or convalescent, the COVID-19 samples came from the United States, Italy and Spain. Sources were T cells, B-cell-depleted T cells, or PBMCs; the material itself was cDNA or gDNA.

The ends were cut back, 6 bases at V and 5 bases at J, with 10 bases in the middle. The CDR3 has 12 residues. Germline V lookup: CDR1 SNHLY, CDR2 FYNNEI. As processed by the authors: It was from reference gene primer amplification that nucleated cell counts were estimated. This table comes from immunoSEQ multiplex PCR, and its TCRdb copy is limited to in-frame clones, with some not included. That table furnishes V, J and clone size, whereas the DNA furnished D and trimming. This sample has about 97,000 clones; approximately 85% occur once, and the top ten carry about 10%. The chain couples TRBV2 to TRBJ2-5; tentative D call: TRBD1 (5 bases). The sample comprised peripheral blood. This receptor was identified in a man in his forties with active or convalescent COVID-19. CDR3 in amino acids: CASSPGFETQYF. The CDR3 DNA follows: TGTGCCAGCAGCCCAGGGTTTGAGACCCAGTACTTC.